This entry features one T cell receptor beta chain sequence. Antigen: not known. Sequencing was performed with immunoSEQ multiplex PCR; in TCRdb, only in-frame clones are kept and a portion is missing. The profile covers tens of thousands of clones, with roughly 89% appearing a single time and approximately 10% taken by the ten largest. Time point in this sample: cycle 4 day 1 (C4D1), after more than 5 weeks of nivolumab. Relapses following autologous stem cell transplantation were seen in all patients, with brentuximab vedotin exposure varying. Best overall response was complete response, partial response or progressive disease in these relapsed/refractory classical Hodgkin lymphoma patients. This specimen comes from a study of PD-1 blockade in classical Hodgkin lymphoma. Study results and caveats: Baseline TCR diversity was reportedly lower in newly diagnosed patients than in healthy donors. It was reported as lower still in relapsed/refractory patients. Among the patients, those starting nivolumab under 1 year after ASCT were excluded. Complete responders entered with baseline diversity on par with newly diagnosed patients, the results showed.

The sequencing used peripheral blood mononuclear cells (PBMCs), collected before the fourth cycle of nivolumab. The receptor comes from a human donor with classical Hodgkin lymphoma.

CDR3 nucleotide sequence: TGCGCCAGCAGCTTGGGCCCGCCAGCCCAGGCTGACTATGGCTACACCTTC. Encoded protein: CASSLGPPAQADYGYTF. The chain links TRBV5-1 to TRBJ1-2, with no clear D. Germline assignment: CDR1 SGHRS and CDR2 YFSETQ. V was shortened by 0 bases and J by 3 bases, with 18 bases between the two germline ends. The CDR3 spans 17 residues. The full variable domain, with the rest looked up from reference TRBV5-1 and TRBJ1-2, is KAGVTQTPRYLIKTRGQQVTLSCSPISGHRSVSWYQQTPGQGLQFLFEYFSETQRNKGNFPGRFSGRQFSNSRSEMNVSTLELGDSALYLCASSLGPPAQADYGYTFGSGTRLTVV.